This T cell receptor (beta chain) was sequenced during a study of blood T cells in healthy people across ages. Study overall: Capture via template switching afforded approximately one barcoded beta molecule per two T cells.

The second PCR ran about 6 to 12 cycles with a sample-barcoded 5' primer and J-beta primers. TCRdb re-called the 5' RACE reads through MiXCR, storing one row per CDR3 protein. The table shows roughly 800,000 distinct CDR3 sequences, with 58% occurring only once. Concerning this clonotype itself: Antigen specificity is unknown.

CDR1 is SEHNR, CDR2 FQNEAQ, per germline (reference sequence). V lost 7 bases and J 2 bases, leaving 21 bases between the germline ends. The CDR3 consists of 16 residues. Overall study results and limits: A conclusive naive versus antigen-experienced comparison was prevented by the unsorted PBMCs.

The genes are TRBV7-9 and TRBJ2-7, with D perhaps TRBD2 (6 bases). Sequenced input: blood. The sequence came from a man aged 30 to 39 in good health. CDR3 residues: CASIRWRGNLAYEQYF. The CDR3 coding sequence is TGTGCCAGCATCCGTTGGAGGGGCAATTTAGCCTACGAGCAGTACTTC.